This T cell receptor (beta chain) was sequenced during a study of blood T cell repertoires in COVID-19 (dated by TCRdb to 2020 to 2022). About the investigation overall: Samples from collaborators originated in the United States, Italy and Spain and spanned both the acute and convalescent phases of COVID-19. The prospective study material was composed of cDNA or gDNA derived from T cells, B-cell-depleted T cells, or PBMCs. Subjects who had been exposed to COVID-19, were actively infected with it, or had recovered from it provided the deeply sampled blood TCRbeta repertoires that made up the dataset. The repertoires were made available in a free public database intended to serve as a resource for research on the immune response to SARS-CoV-2. Samples came from the ongoing ImmuneRACE study (first 160 participants) plus 1,254 subjects from 6 global collaborators. Sample metadata almost always included a de-identified subject ID, COVID-19 status, age in years and sex. Where available, HLA class I and class II types were obtained from metadata supplied by the sample provider rather than from assay-based typing.

What the work shows at the level of the full study, not this receptor alone: The amount of clinical and demographic metadata varied by source and participant and was provided uncurated.

TCRbeta CDR3 regions were amplified from genomic DNA using the immunoSEQ Assay, a bias-controlled multiplex PCR. In the paper's pipeline: The number of nucleated cells in each sample was estimated by amplification of reference gene primers within the assay. To quantify the absolute abundance of each unique TCRbeta CDR3 rearrangement, sequence reads were collapsed and filtered. For each sample, productive Simpson clonality was calculated by taking the square root of Simpson's diversity index across productive rearrangements. The table was pulled from immuneACCESS by TCRdb, which kept in-frame rearrangements only. Such tables lose some clones; where checked, under half of the loss comes from unresolved V genes, and the rest has no known cause. That table is the source of V, J and clone size, and D and trimming were worked out from the DNA. This sample gives around 160,000 clones in total; approximately 85% of them show up just once. The ten largest clones represent 8% of the sample.

There are 12 amino acids in the CDR3, from cysteine to phenylalanine inclusive. Solely the CDR3 DNA is kept, with 36 bases framed from the first base. In the germline V gene, CDR1 corresponds to KGHDR and CDR2 to SFDVKD. V loses 6 bases of germline sequence and J loses 6 bases, and the interval between the two ends is 9 bases. Points on this clone: Its target antigen remains unknown. No much larger clonotype is one base removed from it; base qualities were not supplied.

One collaborating source in Seattle enrolled patients during active infection and followed them longitudinally through the course of disease. Collaborating institutions collected whole blood in K2EDTA tubes following their own protocols. Collaborator samples were shipped for TCRbeta analysis as frozen whole blood, isolated PBMCs, or DNA extracted from either sample type. Recombination connected TRBV24-1 to TRBJ2-3, with an unclear D gene assignment. This TCR was sampled from a woman in her sixties with COVID-19, enrolled during active disease. Sequenced: peripheral blood. The CDR3 protein is CATSNEADTQYF. In nucleotides, the sequence is TGTGCCACCAGTAACGAAGCCGATACGCAGTATTTT.